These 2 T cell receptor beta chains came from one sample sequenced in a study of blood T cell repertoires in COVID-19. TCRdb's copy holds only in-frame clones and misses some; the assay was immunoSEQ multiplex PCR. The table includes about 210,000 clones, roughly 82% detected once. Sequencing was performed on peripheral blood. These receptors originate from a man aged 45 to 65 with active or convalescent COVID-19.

CDR3 in amino acids: CASSSIRRDYNSPLHF. The DNA of the CDR3 is TGTGCCAGCAGCTCAATCCGACGGGATTATAATTCACCCCTCCACTTT. The chain carries TRBV5-8 and TRBJ1-6, with D hard to call. The germline CDR1 and CDR2 sequences are SGHTS and YDEGEE. The ends were cut back, 3 bases at V and 4 bases at J, with 14 bases in the middle. The CDR3 runs to 16 residues.

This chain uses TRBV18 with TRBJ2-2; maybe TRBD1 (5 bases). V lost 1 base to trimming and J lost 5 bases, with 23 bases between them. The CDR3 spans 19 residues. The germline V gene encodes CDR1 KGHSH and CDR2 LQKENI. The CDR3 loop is CASSPHEILGGAQTGELFF. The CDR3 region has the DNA TGTGCCAGCTCACCACACGAGATATTAGGTGGGGCGCAGACCGGGGAGCTGTTTTTT.